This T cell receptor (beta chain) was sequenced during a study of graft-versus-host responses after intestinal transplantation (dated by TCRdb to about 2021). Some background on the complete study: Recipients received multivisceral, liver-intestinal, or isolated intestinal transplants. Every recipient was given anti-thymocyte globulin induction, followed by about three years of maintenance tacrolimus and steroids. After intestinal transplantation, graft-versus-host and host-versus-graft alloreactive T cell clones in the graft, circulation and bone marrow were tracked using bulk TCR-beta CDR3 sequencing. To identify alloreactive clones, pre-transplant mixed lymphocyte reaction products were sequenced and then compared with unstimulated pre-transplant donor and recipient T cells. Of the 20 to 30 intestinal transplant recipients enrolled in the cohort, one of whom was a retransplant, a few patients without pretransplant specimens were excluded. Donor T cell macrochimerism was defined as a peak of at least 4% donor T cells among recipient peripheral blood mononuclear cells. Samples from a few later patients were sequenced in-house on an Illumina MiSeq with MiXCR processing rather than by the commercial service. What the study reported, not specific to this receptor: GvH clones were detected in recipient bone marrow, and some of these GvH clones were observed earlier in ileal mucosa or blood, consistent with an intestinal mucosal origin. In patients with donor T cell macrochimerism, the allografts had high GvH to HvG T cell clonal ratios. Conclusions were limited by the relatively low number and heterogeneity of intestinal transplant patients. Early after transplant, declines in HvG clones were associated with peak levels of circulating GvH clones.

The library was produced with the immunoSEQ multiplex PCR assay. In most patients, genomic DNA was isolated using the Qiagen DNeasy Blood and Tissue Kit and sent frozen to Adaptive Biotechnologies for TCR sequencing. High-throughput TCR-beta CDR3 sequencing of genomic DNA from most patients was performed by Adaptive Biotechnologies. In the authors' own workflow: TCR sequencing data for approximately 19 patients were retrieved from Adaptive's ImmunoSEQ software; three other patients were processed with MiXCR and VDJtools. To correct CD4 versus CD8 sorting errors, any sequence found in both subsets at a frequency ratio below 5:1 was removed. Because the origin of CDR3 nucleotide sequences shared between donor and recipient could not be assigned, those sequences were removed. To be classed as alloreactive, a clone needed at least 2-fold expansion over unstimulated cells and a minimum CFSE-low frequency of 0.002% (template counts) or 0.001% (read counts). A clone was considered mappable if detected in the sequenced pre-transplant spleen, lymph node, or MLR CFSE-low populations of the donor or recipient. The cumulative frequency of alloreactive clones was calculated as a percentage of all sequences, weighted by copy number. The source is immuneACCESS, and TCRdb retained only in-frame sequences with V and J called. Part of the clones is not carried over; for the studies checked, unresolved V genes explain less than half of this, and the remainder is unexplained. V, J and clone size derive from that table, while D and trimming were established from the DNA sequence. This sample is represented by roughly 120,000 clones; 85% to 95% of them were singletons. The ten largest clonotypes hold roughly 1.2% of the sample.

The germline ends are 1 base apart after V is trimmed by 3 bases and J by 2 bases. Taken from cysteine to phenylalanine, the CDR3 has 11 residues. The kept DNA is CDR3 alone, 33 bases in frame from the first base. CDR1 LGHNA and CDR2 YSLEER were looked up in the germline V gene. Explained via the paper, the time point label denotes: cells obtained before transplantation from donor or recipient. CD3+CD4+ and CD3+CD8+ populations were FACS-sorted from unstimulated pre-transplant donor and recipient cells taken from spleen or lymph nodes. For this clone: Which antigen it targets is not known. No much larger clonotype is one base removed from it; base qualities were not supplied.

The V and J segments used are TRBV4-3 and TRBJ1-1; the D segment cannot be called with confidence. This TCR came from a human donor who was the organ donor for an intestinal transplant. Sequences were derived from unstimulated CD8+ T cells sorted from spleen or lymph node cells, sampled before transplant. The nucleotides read TGCGCCAGCAGCCACAACACTGAAGCTTTCTTT. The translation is CASSHNTEAFF.